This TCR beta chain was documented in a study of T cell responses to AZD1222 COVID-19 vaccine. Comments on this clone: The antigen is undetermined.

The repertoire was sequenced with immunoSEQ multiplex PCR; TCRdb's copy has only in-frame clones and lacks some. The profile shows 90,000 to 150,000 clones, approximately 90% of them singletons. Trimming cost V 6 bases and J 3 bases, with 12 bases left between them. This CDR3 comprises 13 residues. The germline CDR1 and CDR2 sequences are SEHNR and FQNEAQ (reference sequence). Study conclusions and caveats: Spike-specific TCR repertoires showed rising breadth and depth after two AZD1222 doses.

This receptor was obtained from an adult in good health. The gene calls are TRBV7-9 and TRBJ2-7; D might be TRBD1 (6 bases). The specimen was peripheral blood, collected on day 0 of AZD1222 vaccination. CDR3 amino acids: CASSLTGIYEQYF. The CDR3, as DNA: TGTGCCAGCAGTCTTACAGGGATCTACGAGCAGTACTTC.